In this sample, the clone carrying this TCR beta chain turned up many times. Its specificity is not known. The CDR3 end is not reached by the read, which stops 3 residues before it; the germline J gene fills it in. These data belong to a study of T cell clonality in common variable immunodeficiency. The study, taken as a whole, reports: TCRbeta clonality was increased in CVID versus healthy controls. Reportedly, TCR beta sequences from common variable immunodeficiency showed fewer deletions and N-nucleotide insertions. What drives increased CVID clonality needs T cell subpopulation sequencing.

Patients and controls were mostly of Caucasian heritage. Sequencing used immunoSEQ multiplex PCR; TCRdb keeps in-frame clones, though not all of them. The counts give some 30,000 clones, none of them seen only once; around 4.5% is held by the top ten. This CDR3 is 14 amino acids long. CDR1 is ENHRY and CDR2 is SYGVKD in the germline V gene. The V and J ends lost 7 bases and 4 bases respectively, with 16 bases between them. The sequence derives from a person aged 18 to 70 in good health. The rearrangement links TRBV10-3 to TRBJ1-1; weak D call: TRBD1 (5 bases). The sequencing sample was made of peripheral blood mononuclear cells. The CDR3 here is CAIKGGEWGTEAFF. Partial CDR3 DNA: TGTGCCATCAAGGGAGGGGAGTGGGGCACTGAA.